This T cell receptor (beta chain) was sequenced during a study of blood T cell repertoires in COVID-19. Study as a whole: Specimens from acute and convalescent COVID-19 originated in the United States, Italy and Spain. The analysed material was cDNA or gDNA that came from T cells, B-cell-depleted T cells, or PBMCs.

The CDR3 has 12 amino acids. In the original analysis: From reference gene primer amplification, estimates of nucleated cell counts were derived. Profiled with immunoSEQ multiplex PCR; TCRdb holds only in-frame clones, not every one. V, J and clone size are those of that table, while D and trimming were read from the DNA. The repertoire includes 150,000 to 200,000 clones, approximately 86% of them detected once, and 1.5% to 2% sits in the top ten. The receptor's source is a woman between 50 and 59 years old with acute or convalescent COVID-19. Sequencing input: peripheral blood. The V gene is TRBV21-1, the J gene TRBJ1-1. TRBV21-1 is deemed a pseudogene. The DNA for the CDR3 is TGTGCCAGCAGCAAAATCAACTTCGAAGCTTTCTTT. Its protein product is CASSKINFEAFF.